A single sample gave rise to the 9 T cell receptor beta chains below, sequenced in a study of molecular identifiers for immune sequencing clone quantification. TCRdb itself ran the PCR reads through MiXCR, one entry per CDR3 protein. The sample has around 480,000 distinct CDR3 sequences, roughly 25% seen once. Sequencing used naive CD8+ T cells from blood, with Jurkat cell RNA spiked in. As for subset: FACS-sorted CD8+CD4-CCR7+CD45RA+ naive T cells. All receptors come from a human donor in good health. Some libraries in this study had Jurkat cell RNA spiked in.

This rearrangement joins TRBV27 to TRBJ2-7, with TRBD2 matching 9 bases. Trimming removed 4 bases from V and 4 bases from J; junction bases left unmatched: 11. Germline V gives CDR1 MNHEY, CDR2 SMNVEV (reference sequence). This CDR3 is 16 amino acids long. CDR3 DNA: TGTGCCAGCAGTTCTCCGGGACTAGCCCACAGATACGAGCAGTACTTC. This gives the protein CASSSPGLAHRYEQYF.

This clonotype has a handful of counts. The V gene is TRBV12-5, the J gene TRBJ2-5; 7 bases fit TRBD2. This CDR3 is 15 amino acids long. Trimming took 2 bases from V and 3 from J; bases not matched to a gene: 6. Germline V CDR1 and CDR2: LGHNT, FRNRAP. DNA for the CDR3: TGTGCTAGTGGTTTGTATGGGGGAGGGGAAGAGACCCAGTACTTC. The encoded protein is CASGLYGGGEETQYF.

V and J are TRBV6-6 and TRBJ2-5; TRBD1 is a possible D gene (6 bases). V was shortened by 4 bases and J by 2 bases, with 20 bases between the two germline ends. The germline V gene encodes CDR1 MNHNY and CDR2 SVGAGI (reference sequence). The CDR3 spans 17 residues. CDR3: CASSSWEPDRNQETQYF. CDR3 sequence (DNA): TGTGCCAGCAGTTCCTGGGAGCCGGACAGAAATCAAGAGACCCAGTACTTC.

This clonotype was seen a single time. This chain connects TRBV30 to TRBJ1-1; 7 bases map to TRBD1. Germline-derived CDR1 and CDR2 are GTSNPN and SVGIG (reference sequence). The CDR3 extends over 14 amino acids. Trimming at V came to 3 bases and at J to 3 bases, leaving 7 bases not matched to a gene. CDR3 sequence: CAWSPGQDDTEAFF. The CDR3 DNA reads TGTGCCTGGAGCCCTGGACAGGATGACACTGAAGCTTTCTTT. Full variable domain (remainder filled in from reference TRBV30 and TRBJ1-1): SQTIHQWPATLVQPVGSPLSLECTVEGTSNPNLYWYRQAAGRGLQLLFYSVGIGQISSEVPQNLSASRPQDRQFILSSKKLLLSDSGFYLCAWSPGQDDTEAFFGQGTRLTVV.

For this clonotype: A much larger clone lies a single base off, so this may be a read error. The chain links TRBV25-1 to TRBJ2-5, with D possibly being TRBD1 (6 bases). This CDR3 region has 15 residues. V was clipped by 3 bases and J by 5 bases, with 16 bases between them. Germline V gives CDR1 MGHDK, CDR2 SYGVNS. CDR3 protein: CASSDGTLPKETQYF. The CDR3 bases are TGTGCCAGCAGTGACGGGACACTCCCTAAGGAGACCCAGTACTTC. The full variable domain, completed using reference TRBV25-1 and TRBJ2-5, is EADIYQTPRYLVIGTGKKITLECSQTMGHDKMYWYQQDPGMELHLIHYSYGVNSTEKGDLSSESTVSRIRTEHFPLTLESARPSHTSQYLCASSDGTLPKETQYFGPGTRLLVL.

This clonotype was seen ten or more times. The gene calls are TRBV7-9 and TRBJ2-5; D remains ambiguous. The CDR3 loop spans 13 amino acids. With 5 bases removed from V and 4 bases from J, the gap between germline ends came to 11 bases. Germline V gene data show CDR1 as SEHNR and CDR2 as FQNEAQ (reference sequence). The CDR3 coding sequence is TGTGCCAGCAGCACCCTCCCCGTAGAGACCCAGTACTTC. It specifies CASSTLPVETQYF.

The V call is TRBV4-1, the J call TRBJ2-1; possibly TRBD1 for D (5 bases). CDR1 MGHRA and CDR2 YSYEKL come from the germline V gene. Trimming stripped 3 bases from V and 8 bases from J, with 23 bases between. The CDR3 has 17 amino acids. In DNA, the CDR3 is TGCGCCAGCAGCCATGGAGACAGCGTCTCGATGTGGGATGAGCAGTTCTTC. It specifies CASSHGDSVSMWDEQFF.

The gene calls are TRBV7-9 and TRBJ1-1, with D possibly TRBD1 on 6 matching bases. Germline CDR1 reads SEHNR; CDR2 reads FQNEAQ (reference sequence). Trimming took off 4 bases at V and 1 base at J, with 13 bases between the two ends. This CDR3 spans 15 amino acids. CDR3 amino acids: CASSSRSTGNTEAFF. In DNA, the CDR3 is TGTGCCAGCAGCTCCCGGTCGACAGGGAACACTGAAGCTTTCTTT.

To note about this clonotype: A clone one base away is much larger, so this may be a read error. The V call is TRBV28, the J call TRBJ2-7; perhaps TRBD2 as D (5 bases). The V gene lost 5 bases and the J gene lost 5 bases, with 16 bases spanning the gap. The germline CDR1 and CDR2 sequences are MDHEN and SYDVKM. The CDR3 contains 14 residues. The chain's CDR3 is CASSTGQERDEQYF. The CDR3 DNA reads TGTGCCAGCAGTACCGGTCAGGAGAGGGACGAGCAGTACTTC. The entire variable domain, with the rest obtained from reference TRBV28 and TRBJ2-7, is as follows: DVKVTQSSRYLVKRTGEKVFLECVQDMDHENMFWYRQDPGLGLRLIYFSYDVKMKEKGDIPEGYSVSREKKERFSLILESASTNQTSMYLCASSTGQERDEQYFGPGTRLTVT.